The 18 T cell receptor beta chains presented below share a single source sample, sequenced in a study of shared T cell receptors in the human thymus. Using immunoSEQ multiplex PCR, the repertoire was profiled, and TCRdb retains in-frame clones only, with some absent. This table holds 720,000 or so clones, over 75% found once. These data are also associated with another study on human thymus T cells.

Sequenced sample: thymocytes. These receptors all come from a girl under two years old with a congenital heart defect.

This clone appeared a single time. The rearrangement uses TRBV11-3 and TRBJ2-7; D remains ambiguous. Germline assignment: CDR1 SGHNT and CDR2 YENEEA. Trimming cost V 5 bases and J 0 bases, with 11 bases left between them. The CDR3 has 14 residues. The CDR3 DNA reads TGTGCCAGCAGCCCCAGTGAAAACTCCTACGAGCAGTACTTC. It codes for CASSPSENSYEQYF. Filled out from reference TRBV11-3 and TRBJ2-7, the complete variable domain reads EAGVVQSPRYKIIEKKQPVAFWCNPISGHNTLYWYLQNLGQGPELLIRYENEEAVDDSQLPKDRFSAERLKGVDSTLKIQPAELGDSAVYLCASSPSENSYEQYFGPGTRLTVT.

This sequence joins TRBV5-6 and TRBJ2-1, with a possible D match to TRBD2 (5 bases). Germline CDR1 reads SGHDT; CDR2 reads YYEEEE. The CDR3 contains 12 residues. Trimming removed 2 bases at V and 12 bases at J, with 12 bases between. The CDR3 DNA reads TGTGCCAGCAGCTTTTCAAGCGGTCGGCAGTTCTTC. This sequence encodes CASSFSSGRQFF.

This clone was seen more than once but under ten times. The chain is built from TRBV5-8 and TRBJ2-2; 9 positions agree with TRBD1. The CDR3 is 17 amino acids. CDR1 is SGHTS and CDR2 is YDEGEE in the germline V gene. V trimming: 3 bases; J trimming: 2 bases; junction bases outside the gene matches: 8. The CDR3 region is CASSSLGGQGNTGELFF. The CDR3 DNA follows: TGTGCCAGCAGCTCCTTGGGGGGACAGGGTAACACCGGGGAGCTGTTTTTT.

This CDR3 reads CATSTGLAGVPGELFF. In nucleotides, the CDR3 is TGTGCCACCAGCACGGGGTTGGCAGGGGTCCCCGGGGAGCTGTTTTTT. V usage is TRBV15 and J usage is TRBJ2-2, with D possibly TRBD1 on 6 matching bases. The V end was cut by 4 bases, the J end by 6 bases, with 18 bases between. Germline CDR1 and CDR2: LNHNV and YYDKDF (reference sequence). The CDR3 is made up of 16 amino acids.

V and J are TRBV6-5 and TRBJ2-6; maybe TRBD1 (5 bases). Germline V lookup: CDR1 MNHEY, CDR2 SVGAGI. V shed 6 bases and J shed 0 bases, with 9 bases lying between them. This CDR3 has 15 amino acids. In DNA form, the CDR3 reads TGTGCCAGCAGAACGACAGCCTCTGGGGCCAACGTCCTGACTTTC. Translation gives CASRTTASGANVLTF.

This chain uses TRBV4-1 with TRBJ1-6; D remains ambiguous. V was shortened by 4 bases and J by 1 base, with 26 bases between the two germline ends. From germline, CDR1 is MGHRA and CDR2 YSYEKL. This CDR3 is 21 amino acids long. CDR3 DNA: TGCGCCAGCAGCCCCACCTTTCACCGACGGGGTGGAGGGTCCTATAATTCACCCCTCCACTTT. This gives the protein CASSPTFHRRGGGSYNSPLHF.

V gene TRBV5-1 combines with J gene TRBJ2-2; no clear D. The germline V and J ends were trimmed by 3 bases and 3 bases, with 9 bases remaining between them. CDR1 SGHRS and CDR2 YFSETQ come from the germline V gene. The CDR3 sequence is 14 residues long. CDR3 protein: CASSSDGDTGELFF. CDR3 in DNA: TGCGCCAGCAGCTCCGACGGAGACACCGGGGAGCTGTTTTTT.

V is TRBV19 and J is TRBJ1-6; D may be TRBD1 (6 bases). Trimming left V 5 bases short and J 11 bases short, with 13 bases between. The CDR3 totals 13 residues. Germline CDR1 reads LNHDA; CDR2 reads SQIVND (reference sequence). CDR3 coding DNA: TGTGCCAGTAGTCCCAGGGGATGGGCACCCCTCCACTTT. Its protein product is CASSPRGWAPLHF.

V is TRBV4-1 and J is TRBJ1-2; 7 nucleotides align to TRBD1. Germline V lookup: CDR1 MGHRA, CDR2 YSYEKL. The V segment lost 0 bases and the J segment 6 bases; nucleotides outside the gene matches: 13. The CDR3 sequence is 17 residues long. The CDR3 DNA reads TGCGCCAGCAGCCAAGACCCAAAGTCACAGGGGTCGAATGGCTACACCTTC. It specifies CASSQDPKSQGSNGYTF.

The table lists this clone with a count of one. The DNA of the CDR3 is TGTGCCATCAGTGAGTCACTAGGTGGCAGGGGCGCCAAAAACATTCAGTACTTC. Protein product: CAISESLGGRGAKNIQYF. This chain links TRBV10-3 with TRBJ2-4; D possibly corresponds to TRBD1 (6 bases). The V end was cut by 0 bases, the J end by 1 base, with 16 bases between. CDR3 length equals 18 residues. CDR1 is ENHRY, CDR2 SYGVKD, per germline.

This clone came up once. One end of the junction fails to match germline, which may point to a read error. The gene calls are TRBV9 and TRBJ2-4; 7 bases are a match to TRBD1. CDR1 is SGDLS and CDR2 is YYNGEE in the germline V gene. The CDR3 length is 19 residues. The CDR3 coding sequence is TGTGCCAGCGGCGTAGAATCCAGGGGGAACTCCGCGACCAAAAACATTCAGTACTTC. It codes for CASGVESRGNSATKNIQYF. The variable domain in full, completed from reference TRBV9 and TRBJ2-4, reads DSGVTQTPKHLITATGQRVTLRCSPRSGDLSVYWYQQSLDQGLQFLIQYYNGEERAKGNILERFSAQQFPDLHSELNLSSLELGDSALYFCASGVESRGNSATKNIQYFGAGTRLSVL.

The chain joins TRBV19 to TRBJ2-7, with TRBD2 matching over 13 bases. The CDR3 contains 20 residues. J was trimmed by 2 bases and V by 5 bases; bases with no gene match: 18. Germline V lookup: CDR1 LNHDA, CDR2 SQIVND (reference sequence). CDR3 protein: CASSVRRRTGTSGDTYEQYF. The CDR3 nucleotides read TGTGCCAGTAGTGTTAGAAGACGGACCGGGACTAGCGGGGATACCTACGAGCAGTACTTC.

This chain joins TRBV5-1 and TRBJ2-5; 10 positions match TRBD1. Germline CDR1 reads SGHRS; CDR2 reads YFSETQ. J lost 3 bases, V lost 4 bases, and 3 bases had no gene match. CDR3 size: 14 residues. CDR3 region: CASSLTGGEETQYF. The CDR3, as DNA: TGCGCCAGCAGCCTGACAGGGGGCGAAGAGACCCAGTACTTC.

This sequence joins TRBV15 and TRBJ2-5; 7 positions match TRBD1. Judging by the DNA end, TRBJ2-7 fits better; the J call may be wrong. From germline, CDR1 is LNHNV and CDR2 YYDKDF (reference sequence). The CDR3 length is 15 residues. CDR3 DNA: TGTGCCACCAGCAGTGGCCACGGCAGGGGGTACGAGCAGTACTTC. This encodes CATSSGHGRGYEQYF.

The gene calls are TRBV29-1 and TRBJ2-7; maybe TRBD2 (6 bases). Germline CDR1 is SQVTM and CDR2 is ANQGSEA. CDR3 length equals 14 residues. V lost 6 bases and J lost 3, with 18 bases in between. In DNA form, the CDR3 reads TGCAGCGTATGCCCGCGGGGCTCCAACTACGAGCAGTACTTC. This translates into CSVCPRGSNYEQYF.

The chain uses TRBV7-9 and TRBJ1-1; TRBD1 matches 7 bases. The CDR3 is 14 amino acids. V shed 0 bases, J shed 10 bases, and the junction held 8 bases outside the gene matches. Germline V gene data show CDR1 as SEHNR and CDR2 as FQNEAQ (reference sequence). The CDR3 loop is CASSLASGGQGAFF. The CDR3 nucleotides are TGTGCCAGCAGCTTAGCCTCAGGGGGTCAGGGAGCTTTCTTT.

The V and J genes are TRBV6-6 and TRBJ2-1, with 9 bases fitting TRBD1. The CDR3 has 15 residues. Germline V CDR1 and CDR2: MNHNY, SVGAGI (reference sequence). J was trimmed by 3 bases and V by 6 bases; bases with no gene match: 6. CDR3 in DNA: TGTGCCAGCAGAAGGACAGGGGACCTCTACAATGAGCAGTTCTTC. Residues: CASRRTGDLYNEQFF.

This chain links TRBV9 with TRBJ2-1, with D possibly TRBD2 on 5 matching bases. The germline V gene encodes CDR1 SGDLS and CDR2 YYNGEE. The CDR3 loop spans 16 amino acids. V was pared by 0 bases and J by 3 bases, with 13 bases between. CDR3 DNA sequence: TGTGCCAGCAGCGTAGGTACAGCGGATTTCTACAATGAGCAGTTCTTC. As protein: CASSVGTADFYNEQFF.